This entry concerns a single TCR beta chain. Its antigen is undetermined. Reprocessing the 5' RACE reads, TCRdb reports a single entry for every CDR3 protein and omits DNA. The specimen's table records a few hundred thousand distinct CDR3 sequences. This sample stems from a study of monozygotic twins with inflammatory bowel disease. General study findings and limits: Researchers reported no repertoire similarity difference between concordant and discordant twins, possibly from limited power. Among IBD patients, TCRbeta diversity (inverse Simpson) was lower than in healthy co-twins.

This CDR3 is 14 amino acids long. The sequence was collected from a human donor with ulcerative colitis or Crohn's disease, or a healthy co-twin of an affected twin (not recorded which). The V call is TRBV12-3 or TRBV12-4, the J call TRBJ1-1; the D call from TCRdb, TRBD1, cannot be confirmed without DNA. The sequenced sample was blood. The CDR3 loop is CASSRDTMNTEAFF.